The clone carrying this TCR beta chain was seen at least ten times. Germline trimming cut 5 bases from V and 2 bases from J; bases unmatched to any gene: 6. The CDR3 contains 16 residues. Looked up from germline, CDR1 is SGHVS and CDR2 is FNYEAQ. TCRdb itself ran the 5' RACE reads through MiXCR, one entry per CDR3 protein. Counted here are some 290,000 distinct CDR3 sequences, roughly 10% occurring once; the ten biggest clones make up about 3.3%. This specimen belongs to a study of T cells after yellow fever vaccination. This clonotype was sampled from a man between 18 and 35 years old who received the YFV17D yellow fever vaccine. The sequencing used CD4+ T cells sorted from PBMCs, collected 45 days after the yellow fever booster vaccination. The rearrangement joins TRBV7-6 to TRBJ2-5; 12 bases match TRBD2. CDR3 residues: CASSARLAGDQETQYF. The CDR3 nucleotides are TGTGCCAGCAGCGCCCGACTAGCGGGGGATCAAGAGACCCAGTACTTC.